This T cell receptor (beta chain) was recovered during a study of T cell responses to AZD1222 COVID-19 vaccine. Study conclusions and caveats: Seropositive status at baseline applied to only six AZD1222 recipients. Once two AZD1222 doses were given, Spike-specific TCR breadth and depth went up.

The assay was immunoSEQ multiplex PCR, and TCRdb's table has in-frame clones only and misses some. The sample lists more than 95,000 clones, roughly nine tenths occurring once. This clone was recorded only once. Its matching antigen is unknown. The CDR3 is 12 residues long. Trimming removed 5 bases from V and 1 base from J, with 5 bases in between. CDR1 and CDR2 (germline): MNHEY, SMNVEV (reference sequence). The source material was peripheral blood, sampled on day 0 of AZD1222 vaccination. The J gene is TRBJ1-1, the V gene TRBV27; D is unclear. This receptor was taken from an adult in good health. CDR3 nucleotide sequence: TGTGCCAGCAGTCGGACGAACACTGAAGCTTTCTTT. Its translation: CASSRTNTEAFF.